This passage covers 16 T cell receptor beta chains from one sample sequenced in a study of beta chain features in type 1 diabetes. Reverse transcription of all isolated RNA meant that expressed TCRB transcripts were sequenced. The data were produced by immunoSEQ multiplex PCR, yet TCRdb's version contains in-frame clones alone and is incomplete. In the table there are some 180,000 clones, approximately 13% of which are singletons. Sequenced sample: central memory CD4+ T cells from blood. The receptor source for this set is a woman aged 18-29 years in good health.

The chain uses TRBV28 and TRBJ1-3; 8 bases are shared with TRBD1. J lost 4 bases, V lost 5 bases, and 10 bases had no gene match. Germline CDR1 and CDR2: MDHEN and SYDVKM. This CDR3 is 16 amino acids long. This CDR3 is CASSIFDRGTGNTIYF. For the CDR3, the DNA is TGTGCCAGCAGTATCTTCGACAGGGGAACGGGAAACACCATATATTTT.

This clone occurred a few times. The genes are TRBV11-2 and TRBJ2-7; 9 positions agree with TRBD2. CDR3 length: 15 residues. Germline CDR1 is SGHAT and CDR2 is FQNNGV. V was clipped by 4 bases and J by 2 bases; unmatched bases: 6. This CDR3 reads CASSSAAGGPYEQYF. The CDR3 DNA sequence: TGTGCCAGCAGCTCAGCTGCGGGAGGGCCCTACGAGCAGTACTTC.

V is TRBV7-8 and J is TRBJ2-6; D might be TRBD2 (6 bases). Trimming removed 5 bases at V and 0 bases at J, with 14 bases between. The germline gives CDR1 SGHVS, CDR2 FQNEAQ. This CDR3 is built from 17 residues. CDR3 region: CASSIRDFLSGANVLTF. The CDR3 nucleotides read TGTGCCAGCAGCATAAGGGACTTCCTCTCTGGGGCCAACGTCCTGACTTTC.

This clone has more than one count but fewer than ten. The rearrangement links TRBV25-1 to TRBJ1-4; possibly TRBD1 for D (5 bases). V gave up 5 bases and J gave up 0 bases, with 10 bases separating them. The CDR3 totals 15 residues. CDR1 and CDR2 (germline): MGHDK, SYGVNS. CDR3 nucleotides: TGTGCCAGCAGTACGCGCAGGGCAACTAATGAAAAACTGTTTTTT. The encoded protein is CASSTRRATNEKLFF.

In this sample, this clone turned up many times. V is TRBV27 and J is TRBJ2-1; no firm D call. CDR3 length: 15 amino acids. Looked up from germline, CDR1 is MNHEY and CDR2 is SMNVEV (reference sequence). The V gene lost 4 bases and the J gene lost 0 bases, with 10 bases spanning the gap. In DNA form, the CDR3 reads TGTGCCAGCAGTTCCTACCTTAGCTCCTACAATGAGCAGTTCTTC. Translated: CASSSYLSSYNEQFF.

In its sample, this clone was seen a few times. The gene calls are TRBV7-3 and TRBJ2-7; a possible D gene is TRBD2 (5 bases). The CDR3 loop spans 13 amino acids. CDR1 SGHTA and CDR2 FQGTGA come from the germline V gene. V shed 5 bases and J shed 7 bases, with 15 bases lying between them. CDR3 in amino acids: CASSALAGREQYF. The CDR3, as DNA: TGTGCCAGCAGCGCCCTGGCGGGCAGGGAGCAGTACTTC.

The V gene is TRBV6-5, the J gene TRBJ1-3; 8 nucleotides agree with TRBD1. Germline V CDR1 and CDR2: MNHEY, SVGAGI. J was trimmed by 0 bases and V by 5 bases; bases with no gene match: 3. The CDR3 runs 15 residues. CDR3 residues: CASSKQGVSGNTIYF. CDR3 nucleotide sequence: TGTGCCAGCAGTAAACAGGGGGTCTCTGGAAACACCATATATTTT.

This chain connects TRBV5-1 to TRBJ1-1; D is possibly TRBD1 (6 bases). This CDR3 region has 15 residues. From germline, CDR1 is SGHRS and CDR2 YFSETQ. Trimming stripped 4 bases from V and 5 bases from J, with 18 bases between. The CDR3: CASSPNHREGTEAFF. In DNA form, the CDR3 reads TGCGCCAGCAGCCCAAACCACAGGGAGGGGACTGAAGCTTTCTTT.

This clone appeared a few times. The chain recombines TRBV29-1 with TRBJ1-4; TRBD1 agrees at 9 bases. Trimming cost V 3 bases and J 10 bases; bases outside gene matches: 6. This CDR3 spans 13 amino acids. Per germline, CDR1 SQVTM and CDR2 ANQGSEA. CDR3 protein: CSVEGQGQGKLFF. The CDR3 bases are TGCAGCGTTGAGGGACAGGGACAAGGAAAACTGTTTTTT.

The chain uses TRBV20-1 and TRBJ1-2; the D is unclear. V shed 2 bases and J shed 13 bases, with 8 bases lying between them. The CDR3 length is 9 residues. Germline CDR1 reads DFQATT; CDR2 reads SNEGSKA (reference sequence). The CDR3 nucleotides are TGCAGTGCTAGAAATCCCCGCACCTTC. It encodes CSARNPRTF.

This chain connects TRBV6-5 to TRBJ2-1; 7 bases map to TRBD2. This CDR3 has 15 residues. Germline V gene lookup returns CDR1 MNHEY and CDR2 SVGAGI. J lost 4 bases, V lost 6 bases, and 9 bases had no gene match. CDR3 DNA: TGTGCCAGCAGGGCCCCTAGCGGAGGGTACAATGAGCAGTTCTTC. Protein product: CASRAPSGGYNEQFF.

This clone was seen more than once but under ten times. The rearrangement uses TRBV30 and TRBJ2-7; TRBD2 agrees at 13 bases. Trimming took 0 bases from V and 6 from J; bases not matched to a gene: 5. Germline V CDR1 and CDR2: GTSNPN, SVGIG (reference sequence). CDR3 length: 15 residues. The CDR3 coding sequence is TGTGCCTGGAGTGTAGTACTAGCGGGAGGGGTCGAGCAGTACTTC. Translating it yields CAWSVVLAGGVEQYF.

The chain links TRBV6-6 to TRBJ2-7; TRBD1 matches at 7 bases. Germline V CDR1 and CDR2: MNHNY, SVGAGI (reference sequence). V was clipped by 6 bases and J by 4 bases; unmatched bases: 6. The CDR3 loop spans 13 amino acids. CDR3 DNA sequence: TGTGCCAGCAGCCTCGGGACAGCTTACGAGCAGTACTTC. Its translation: CASSLGTAYEQYF.

The rearrangement joins TRBV11-3 to TRBJ1-1; possibly TRBD1 for D (6 bases). There are 13 residues in the CDR3. Germline V CDR1 and CDR2: SGHNT, YENEEA. Between the trimmed V and J ends, which lost 4 bases and 3 bases, there was a span of 9 bases. The CDR3 spells CASSWGHDTEAFF. DNA for the CDR3: TGTGCCAGCAGCTGGGGACACGACACTGAAGCTTTCTTT.

This clone turned up a few times. This chain uses TRBV9 with TRBJ1-1; perhaps TRBD1 as D (5 bases). This CDR3 comprises 14 residues. V lost 0 bases and J 4 bases, leaving 10 bases between the germline ends. The germline V gene encodes CDR1 SGDLS and CDR2 YYNGEE. CDR3 sequence (DNA): TGTGCCAGCAGCGTAGGGGTAGGGGTCACTGAAGCTTTCTTT. Encoded protein: CASSVGVGVTEAFF.

This clone was recorded a few times. This chain connects TRBV10-3 to TRBJ2-1, with 7 nucleotides matching TRBD2. Per the germline V gene, CDR1 is ENHRY and CDR2 is SYGVKD. After removal of 7 bases from V and 1 base from J, the junction contained 1 base not matched to a gene. The CDR3 consists of 13 residues. The DNA of the CDR3 is TGTGCCATCACGCGGGAGTCCTACAATGAGCAGTTCTTC. Its protein product is CAITRESYNEQFF.